The T cell receptor beta chain under discussion was sequenced for a study of blood T cells in healthy people across ages (dated by TCRdb to between 2014 and 2017). As for the study more broadly: In model experiments, template switching captured roughly one uniquely barcoded TCR beta cDNA molecule for every two T cells. Donors were grouped into four age groups: young (average 16 years), middle-aged (roughly 37), aged (about 60) and long-lived (roughly 80). Donors of different ages were randomly distributed across sequencing lanes to avoid experimental bias. The study measured age-related changes in TCR beta repertoire diversity using deep sequencing normalized with unique cDNA molecular identifiers. The study analyzed two additional independent replicas of 1 million unique cDNA reads from the same blood draw for two donors, one aged 18 to 30 and one aged 80 or older. Overall results and qualifications from the work: Because donor CMV infection status was unknown, age-related changes in expanded clonotypes were potentially confounded. Since profiling was done on bulk unsorted PBMCs, naive and antigen-experienced compartments could not be conclusively compared. Estimates of total diversity based on one million sequenced T cells were regarded as lower bounds and as underestimates. Observed TCR beta diversity per million T cells fell roughly linearly with age, and a significant reduction was already apparent by age roughly 40. The long-lived group showed more naive CD4+ T cells, fewer expanded clones and increased TCR diversity than the aged group, suggesting age selection. A strong correlation was found between observed TCR beta diversity and the percentage of naive T cells measured by flow cytometry.

In the germline V gene, CDR1 corresponds to SGHAT and CDR2 to FQNNGV. Trimming leaves V shorter by 1 base and J shorter by 1 base, with the junction holding 5 bases beyond the gene matches. The CDR3 sequence holds 17 residues, the cysteine and phenylalanine included. Just the 51-base CDR3 DNA is kept, in frame starting at base 1. This clonotype turned up a few times. Its target antigen remains unknown. It has no much larger one-base neighbor in the sample; base qualities were not kept. Library generation was performed with 5' RACE. TCRdb names Illumina HiSeq 2500 as the instrument used. The second PCR ran for about 6 to 12 cycles and used a J-beta primer mix along with a sample-barcoded 5' primer. Each TCR beta cDNA molecule received a unique molecular identifier from a template-switch 5' adaptor carrying 12 random nucleotides. At least 2.5 million CDR3-containing paired-end reads were obtained from each sample. First-strand cDNA was synthesized from all RNA with the Mint cDNA synthesis kit, primed by a TRBC-specific oligonucleotide. All cDNA was treated with uracil-DNA glycosylase and then went through a first 18-cycle PCR with the universal primers M1SS and BC2_uni_R. The original pipeline was this. Each sample was normalized by randomly selecting 1 million high-quality reads, each carrying a distinct molecular identifier. Instead of being binned into consensus sequences, reads that shared molecular identifiers were thrown out. MiTCR, with a Q25 quality threshold and the strictest error-elimination algorithm, was used for CDR3 identification, clonotype clustering and error correction. Lower-bound total TCR beta diversity was estimated with a nonparametric unseen species model using Euler transformation. The public reads were reprocessed in TCRdb via fastp at Q25 and MiXCR, keeping in-frame beta chains. Every distinct CDR3 protein forms one entry, paired with its most common genes and DNA. These V and J calls are TCRdb output, not the study's own analysis. The sample yields about 640,000 distinct CDR3 sequences; roughly 58% were counted once. The top ten constitute 35% to 40% of the sample.

The roughly 39 donors, aged roughly 6 to 95 years, were systemically healthy Caucasian individuals from Russia. Each donor gave about 9.2 milliliters of peripheral blood, drawn into EDTA-treated Vacutainer tubes. Ficoll-Paque density-gradient centrifugation was used to isolate PBMCs, with at least 7 million obtained per sample. Trizol reagent was used to extract total RNA from the PBMCs, yielding at least 6 micrograms per sample. The percentages of naive CD45RAhigh/CD27high T cells were determined by flow cytometry on a PBMC aliquot from every donor. The rearrangement combines TRBV11-2 with TRBJ2-5, and 11 bases in between align with TRBD2. Sample: blood. This receptor was obtained from a man between 60 and 70 years old in good health. The CDR3 amino acid sequence is: CASSLVGLAGTQETQYF. The nucleotide sequence reads as follows: TGTGCCAGCAGCTTAGTTGGACTAGCGGGTACCCAAGAGACCCAGTACTTC.